This is a list of T cell receptor beta chains from one sample in a study of blood T cell repertoires in COVID-19. Repertoires were generated with immunoSEQ multiplex PCR, while TCRdb's copy carries only in-frame clones and drops some. The sample comprises approximately 46,000 clones, around 75% of which are singletons, and around 59% rests with the top ten. Sequencing was carried out using peripheral blood. Receptors were obtained from a man older than 75 with acute or convalescent COVID-19. Both conserved end residues are part of each CDR3. A D gene is named only where the DNA matches it firmly. The size entry is marked missing in some rows and otherwise reads once, few, many or a size class.

j_call d_call v_call clone_size cdr3_aa cdr3_nt
TRBJ1-1 . TRBV5-1 . CASREGNTEAFF TGCGCCAGCAGAGAGGGGAACACTGAAGCTTTCTTT
TRBJ2-5 TRBD2 TRBV27 . CASRTLAGGFKTQYF TGTGCCAGCAGGACTCTAGCGGGAGGTTTCAAGACCCAGTACTTC
TRBJ2-7 TRBD2 TRBV6-2/TRBV6-3 . CASSGPRAGSAYEQYF TGTGCCAGCAGCGGCCCTAGAGCGGGATCAGCCTACGAGCAGTACTTC
TRBJ2-2 TRBD2 TRBV9 . CASSVGLAGVSGTGELFF TGTGCCAGCAGCGTAGGACTAGCGGGAGTATCGGGGACCGGGGAGCTGTTTTTT
TRBJ2-4 . TRBV28 . CASRGTQAKNIQYF TGTGCCAGCAGGGGGACACAAGCCAAAAACATTCAGTACTTC
TRBJ2-5 . TRBV7-8 . CASSLAPRGIAAYQETQYF TGTGCCAGCAGCTTAGCGCCGAGGGGAATAGCGGCGTACCAAGAGACCCAGTACTTC
TRBJ1-5 TRBD1 TRBV2 . CASSGDRASNQPQHF TGTGCCAGCAGTGGGGACAGGGCAAGCAATCAGCCCCAGCATTTT
TRBJ2-3 . TRBV7-2 . CASKGWAIDTQYF TGTGCCAGCAAAGGTTGGGCGATCGATACGCAGTATTTT
TRBJ1-1 . TRBV6-5 few CASSYRRREVNTEAFF TGTGCCAGCAGTTACCGACGAAGGGAGGTGAACACTGAAGCTTTCTTT
TRBJ2-1 TRBD1 TRBV24-1 . CATSAQGARSEQFF TGTGCCACCAGTGCCCAGGGGGCGCGTAGTGAGCAGTTCTTC
TRBJ1-5 . TRBV28 . CASSLSVDSYSNQPQHF TGTGCCAGCAGTTTATCGGTGGACAGCTATAGCAATCAGCCCCAGCATTTT
TRBJ1-2 TRBD1 TRBV11-2 . CASSLGTDYGYTF TGTGCCAGCAGCTTGGGGACAGACTATGGCTACACCTTC
TRBJ2-1 . TRBV20-1 . CSASTNRRYNEQFF TGCAGTGCTAGTACCAATAGAAGATACAATGAGCAGTTCTTC
TRBJ2-3 . TRBV23-1 . CASAASGTDTQYF TGCGCCAGCGCCGCTAGCGGCACAGATACGCAGTATTTT
TRBJ1-1 . TRBV3-1/TRBV3-2 once CASSHRRTKNTEAFF TGTGCCAGCAGCCATCGGAGAACAAAGAACACTGAAGCTTTCTTT
TRBJ2-7 . TRBV5-1 . CASSLAPSPGHEQYF TGCGCCAGCAGCTTGGCACCCAGCCCAGGGCACGAGCAGTACTTC
TRBJ2-7 TRBD1 TRBV5-1 . CASSLDGTGSYEQYF TGCGCCAGCAGCTTGGACGGGACAGGGTCCTACGAGCAGTACTTC
TRBJ2-5 TRBD1 TRBV28 . CASSGDRGRQETQYF TGTGCCAGCAGCGGAGACAGGGGTAGGCAAGAGACCCAGTACTTC
TRBJ1-5 TRBD1 TRBV5-1 . CASRQGDNQPQHF TGCGCCAGCCGACAGGGAGACAATCAGCCCCAGCATTTT
TRBJ2-2 TRBD2 TRBV12-3/TRBV12-4 . CASVLAGSGELFF TGTGCCAGCGTACTAGCGGGGTCCGGGGAGCTGTTTTTT
TRBJ1-3 TRBD1 TRBV5-5 . CASSQPHRGSGNTIYF TGTGCCAGCAGCCAGCCTCACAGGGGCAGCGGAAACACCATATATTTT
TRBJ2-3 TRBD2 TRBV24-1 . CATSDTRTSGRALWADTQYF TGTGCCACCAGTGATACTCGGACTAGCGGGAGGGCCTTATGGGCAGATACGCAGTATTTT
TRBJ1-5 TRBD1 TRBV27 . CASSSYRGTGNQPQHF TGTGCCAGCAGTTCCTACAGGGGAACAGGCAATCAGCCCCAGCATTTT
TRBJ2-6 . TRBV30 . CAWSVGSSGANVLTF TGTGCCTGGAGTGTGGGCAGCTCTGGGGCCAACGTCCTGACTTTC
TRBJ1-6 TRBD1 TRBV7-2 . CASSLGQGSSPLHF TGTGCCAGCAGCTTGGGACAGGGAAGCTCACCCCTCCACTTT
TRBJ2-1 . TRBV7-2 . CASSVSGYSYNEQFF TGTGCCAGCAGCGTTAGCGGTTACTCCTACAATGAGCAGTTCTTC
TRBJ2-5 TRBD1 TRBV5-6 . CASSRTGGGRPQETQYF TGTGCCAGCAGCCGTACAGGGGGTGGTCGCCCCCAAGAGACCCAGTACTTC
TRBJ1-2 . TRBV5-1 . CASSQGHPIDGYTF TGCGCCAGCAGCCAGGGACACCCCATTGATGGCTACACCTTC
TRBJ2-2 TRBD1 TRBV10-2 . CASSPGDRGHTGELFF TGCGCCAGCAGTCCAGGGGACAGGGGGCACACCGGGGAGCTGTTTTTT
TRBJ2-1 TRBD2 TRBV29-1 . CSVESGRFWNEQFF TGCAGCGTGGAGAGCGGGAGATTTTGGAATGAGCAGTTCTTC
TRBJ2-2 TRBD2 TRBV5-1 . CASSLLAGAGELFF TGCGCCAGCAGCTTGCTAGCGGGAGCCGGGGAGCTGTTTTTT
TRBJ1-1 TRBD1 TRBV7-9 . CASSLPRTGLTEAFF TGTGCCAGCAGCTTACCCAGGACAGGGTTAACTGAAGCTTTCTTT
TRBJ2-7 TRBD1 TRBV6-2/TRBV6-3 . CASSLTGTGGYEQYF TGTGCCAGCAGCCTGACAGGGACAGGGGGCTACGAGCAGTACTTC